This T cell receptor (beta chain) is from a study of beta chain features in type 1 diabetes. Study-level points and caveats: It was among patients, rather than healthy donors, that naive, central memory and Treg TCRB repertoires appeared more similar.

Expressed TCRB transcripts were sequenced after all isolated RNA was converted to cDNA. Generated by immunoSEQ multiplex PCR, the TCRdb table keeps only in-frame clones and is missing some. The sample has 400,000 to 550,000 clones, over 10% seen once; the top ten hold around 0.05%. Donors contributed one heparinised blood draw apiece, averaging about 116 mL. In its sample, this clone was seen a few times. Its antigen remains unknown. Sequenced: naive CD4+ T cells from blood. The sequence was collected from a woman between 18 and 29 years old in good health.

CDR3 sequence: CARTSQKLYEQFF. Written as DNA, the CDR3 is TGTGCCCGGACTAGCCAAAAGTTGTACGAGCAGTTCTTC. This chain connects TRBV30 to TRBJ2-1; 8 positions agree with TRBD2. Germline values: CDR1 GTSNPN, CDR2 SVGIG (reference sequence). The CDR3 is 13 amino acids. V shed 8 bases and J 10 bases; nucleotides not matched to a gene: 13.